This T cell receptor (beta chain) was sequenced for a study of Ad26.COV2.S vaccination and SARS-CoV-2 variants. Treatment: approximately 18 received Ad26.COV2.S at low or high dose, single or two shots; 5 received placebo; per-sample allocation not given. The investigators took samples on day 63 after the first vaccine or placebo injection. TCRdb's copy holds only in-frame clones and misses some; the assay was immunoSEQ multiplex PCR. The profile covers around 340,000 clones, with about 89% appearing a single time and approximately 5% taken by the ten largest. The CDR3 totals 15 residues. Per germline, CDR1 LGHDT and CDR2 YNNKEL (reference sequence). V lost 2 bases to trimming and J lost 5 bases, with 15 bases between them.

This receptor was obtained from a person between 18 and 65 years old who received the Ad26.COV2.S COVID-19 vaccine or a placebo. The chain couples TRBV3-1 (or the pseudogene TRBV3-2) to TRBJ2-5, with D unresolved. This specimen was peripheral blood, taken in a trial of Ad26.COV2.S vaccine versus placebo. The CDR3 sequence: CASSQSAEGWETQYF. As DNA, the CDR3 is TGTGCCAGCAGCCAATCGGCCGAAGGGTGGGAGACCCAGTACTTC.